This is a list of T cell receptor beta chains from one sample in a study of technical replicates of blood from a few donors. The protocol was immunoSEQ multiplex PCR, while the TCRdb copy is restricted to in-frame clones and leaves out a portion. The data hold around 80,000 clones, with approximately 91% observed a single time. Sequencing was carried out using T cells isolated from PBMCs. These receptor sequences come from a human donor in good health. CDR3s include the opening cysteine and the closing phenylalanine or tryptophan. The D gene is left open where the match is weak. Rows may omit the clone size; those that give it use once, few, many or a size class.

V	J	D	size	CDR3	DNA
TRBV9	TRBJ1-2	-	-	CASSGSSEVSHGYTF	TGTGCCAGCAGCGGTTCTAGTGAGGTCTCCCATGGCTACACCTTC
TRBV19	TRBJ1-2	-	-	CASSFPQGSYGYTF	TGTGCCAGTAGCTTTCCCCAGGGATCCTATGGCTACACCTTC
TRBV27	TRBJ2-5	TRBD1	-	CASSLGTGGSQETQYF	TGTGCCAGCAGTTTGGGGACAGGGGGCTCCCAAGAGACCCAGTACTTC
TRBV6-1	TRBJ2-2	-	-	CASSEAGLSNTGELFF	TGTGCCAGCAGTGAGGCGGGCCTCTCCAACACCGGGGAGCTGTTTTTT
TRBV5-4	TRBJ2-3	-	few	CASSLPGETDTQYF	TGTGCCAGCAGCTTACCGGGGGAAACAGATACGCAGTATTTT
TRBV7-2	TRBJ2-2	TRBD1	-	CASSFSRTGLNTGELFF	TGTGCCAGCAGCTTCAGTAGGACAGGGTTGAACACCGGGGAGCTGTTTTTT
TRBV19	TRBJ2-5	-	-	CASSWAVGRETQYF	TGTGCCAGTAGTTGGGCAGTAGGGAGAGAGACCCAGTACTTC
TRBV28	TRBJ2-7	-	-	CASSPVDFSYEQYF	TGTGCCAGCAGCCCCGTGGACTTCTCCTACGAGCAGTACTTC
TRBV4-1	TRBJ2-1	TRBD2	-	CASSLAISGSVYNEQFF	TGCGCCAGCAGCCTAGCAATAAGCGGGAGTGTCTACAATGAGCAGTTCTTC
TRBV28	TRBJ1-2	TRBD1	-	CASLTGVYGYTF	TGTGCCAGTTTGACAGGGGTCTATGGCTACACCTTC
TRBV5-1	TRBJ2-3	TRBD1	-	CASSSTGQGKVDTQYF	TGCGCCAGCAGCTCGACGGGACAGGGGAAGGTAGATACGCAGTATTTT
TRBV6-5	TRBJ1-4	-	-	CASSSVGGKLFF	TGTGCCAGCAGCTCGGTGGGGGGAAAACTGTTTTTT
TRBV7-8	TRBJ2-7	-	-	CASSAEISRSYEQYF	TGTGCCAGCAGCGCTGAAATTAGCCGATCCTACGAGCAGTACTTC
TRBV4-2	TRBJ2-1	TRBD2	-	CASSPLRREVGNEQFF	TGTGCCAGCAGCCCCCTCAGGCGGGAGGTAGGGAATGAGCAGTTCTTC
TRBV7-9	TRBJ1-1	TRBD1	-	CASSRDRGLRHYTEAFF	TGTGCCAGCAGCAGGGACAGGGGGCTAAGACACTACACTGAAGCTTTCTTT
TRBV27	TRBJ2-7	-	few	CASSSSYEQYF	TGTGCCAGCAGTTCGTCCTACGAGCAGTACTTC
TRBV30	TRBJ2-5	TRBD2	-	CAWSVLAGVQETQYF	TGTGCCTGGAGTGTACTAGCGGGAGTTCAAGAGACCCAGTACTTC
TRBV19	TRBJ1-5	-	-	CASSDTGFQPQHF	TGTGCCAGTAGTGATACAGGGTTTCAGCCCCAGCATTTT
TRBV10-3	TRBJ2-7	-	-	CAISEGQTYEQYF	TGTGCCATCAGTGAAGGACAAACTTACGAGCAGTACTTC
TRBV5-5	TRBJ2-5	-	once	CASSLVQGETQYF	TGTGCCAGCAGCTTGGTCCAGGGAGAGACCCAGTACTTC
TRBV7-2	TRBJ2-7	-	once	CASSGQSSYEQYF	TGTGCCAGCAGCGGACAAAGCTCCTACGAGCAGTACTTC
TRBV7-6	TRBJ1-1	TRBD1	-	CASSTGTAPPNTEAFF	TGTGCCAGCAGCACCGGGACAGCTCCCCCGAACACTGAAGCTTTCTTT
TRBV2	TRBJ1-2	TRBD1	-	CARQPLRGQVSNYGYTF	TGTGCCAGGCAGCCTTTGAGGGGGCAAGTATCTAACTATGGCTACACCTTC
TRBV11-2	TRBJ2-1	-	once	CASSLDQAAYNEQFF	TGTGCCAGCAGCTTAGATCAAGCCGCCTACAATGAGCAGTTCTTC
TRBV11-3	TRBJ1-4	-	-	CASSLRSATNEKLFF	TGTGCCAGCAGCTTGCGGAGTGCAACTAATGAAAAACTGTTTTTT
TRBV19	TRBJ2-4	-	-	CASRPELAAKNIQYF	TGTGCCAGTCGCCCGGAGCTTGCGGCCAAAAACATTCAGTACTTC
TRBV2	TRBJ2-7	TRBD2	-	CASSGLAGKTVYEQYF	TGTGCCAGCAGTGGTTTAGCGGGAAAAACGGTTTACGAGCAGTACTTC
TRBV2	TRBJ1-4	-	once	CASSDVAAGDGKLFF	TGTGCCAGCAGTGATGTCGCGGCAGGGGACGGAAAACTGTTTTTT
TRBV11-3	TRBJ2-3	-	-	CASSLRTGSTDTQYF	TGTGCCAGCAGCTTACGAACGGGAAGCACAGATACGCAGTATTTT